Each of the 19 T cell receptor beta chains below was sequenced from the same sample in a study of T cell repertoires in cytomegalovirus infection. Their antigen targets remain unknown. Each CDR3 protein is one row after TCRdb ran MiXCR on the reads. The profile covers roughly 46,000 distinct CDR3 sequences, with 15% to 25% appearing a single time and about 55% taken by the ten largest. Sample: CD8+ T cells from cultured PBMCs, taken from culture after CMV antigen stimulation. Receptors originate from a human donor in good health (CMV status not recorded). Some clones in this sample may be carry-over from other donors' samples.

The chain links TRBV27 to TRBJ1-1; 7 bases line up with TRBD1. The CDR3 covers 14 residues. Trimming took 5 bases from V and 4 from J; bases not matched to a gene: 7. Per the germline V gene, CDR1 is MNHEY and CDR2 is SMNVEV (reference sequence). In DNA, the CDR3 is TGTGCCAGCAGTAAGACAGGGAGGGCCACTGAAGCTTTCTTT. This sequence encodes CASSKTGRATEAFF.

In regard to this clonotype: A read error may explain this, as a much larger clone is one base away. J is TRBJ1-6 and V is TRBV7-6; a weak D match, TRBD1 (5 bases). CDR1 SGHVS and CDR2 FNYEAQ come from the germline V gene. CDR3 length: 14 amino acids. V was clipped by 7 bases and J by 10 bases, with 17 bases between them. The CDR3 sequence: CASTDGGVKSPLHF. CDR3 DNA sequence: TGTGCCAGCACCGACGGGGGGGTTAAATCACCCCTCCACTTT.

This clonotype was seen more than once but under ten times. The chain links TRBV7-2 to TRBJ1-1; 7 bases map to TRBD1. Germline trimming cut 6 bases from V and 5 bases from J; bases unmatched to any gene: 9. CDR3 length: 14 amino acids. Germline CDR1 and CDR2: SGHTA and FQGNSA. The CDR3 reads CASSPSGGSTEAFF. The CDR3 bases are TGTGCCAGCAGTCCATCAGGGGGAAGTACTGAAGCTTTCTTT.

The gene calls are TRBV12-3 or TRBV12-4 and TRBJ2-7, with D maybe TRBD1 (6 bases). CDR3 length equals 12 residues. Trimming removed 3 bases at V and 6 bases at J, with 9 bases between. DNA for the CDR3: TGTGCCAGCAGTTTGCCAGGGGTCGAGCAGTACTTC. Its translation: CASSLPGVEQYF.

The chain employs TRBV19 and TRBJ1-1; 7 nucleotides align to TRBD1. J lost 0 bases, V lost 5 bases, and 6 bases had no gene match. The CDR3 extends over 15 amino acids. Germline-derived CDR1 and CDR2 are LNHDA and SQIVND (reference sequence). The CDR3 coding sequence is TGTGCCAGTAGTCATGGTGACAGGGTGAACACTGAAGCTTTCTTT. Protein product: CASSHGDRVNTEAFF.

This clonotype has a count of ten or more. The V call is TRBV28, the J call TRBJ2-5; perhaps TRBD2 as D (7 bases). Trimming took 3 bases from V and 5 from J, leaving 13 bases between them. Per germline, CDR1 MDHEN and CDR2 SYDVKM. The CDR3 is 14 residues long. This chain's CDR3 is CASSFPAGAETQYF. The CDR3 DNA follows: TGTGCCAGCAGTTTCCCGGCGGGGGCGGAGACCCAGTACTTC.

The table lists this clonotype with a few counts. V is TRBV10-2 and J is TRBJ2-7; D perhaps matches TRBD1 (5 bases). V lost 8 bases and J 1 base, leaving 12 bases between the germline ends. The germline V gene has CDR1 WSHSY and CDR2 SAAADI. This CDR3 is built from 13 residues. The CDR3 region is CASSDSSSYEQYF. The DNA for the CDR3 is TGCGCCAGCTCTGACAGTTCTTCCTACGAGCAGTACTTC.

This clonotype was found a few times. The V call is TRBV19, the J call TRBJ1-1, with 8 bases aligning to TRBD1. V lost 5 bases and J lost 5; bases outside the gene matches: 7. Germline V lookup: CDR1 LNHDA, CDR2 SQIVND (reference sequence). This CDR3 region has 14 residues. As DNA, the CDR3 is TGTGCCAGTAGTTTCGGACAGGGTGCGACTGAAGCTTTCTTT. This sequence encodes CASSFGQGATEAFF.

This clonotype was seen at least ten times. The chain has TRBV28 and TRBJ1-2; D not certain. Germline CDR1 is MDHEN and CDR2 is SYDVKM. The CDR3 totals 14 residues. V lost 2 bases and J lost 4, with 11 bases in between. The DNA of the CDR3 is TGTGCCAGCAGTTTAGGGCCATTGGCCTATGGCTACACCTTC. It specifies CASSLGPLAYGYTF.

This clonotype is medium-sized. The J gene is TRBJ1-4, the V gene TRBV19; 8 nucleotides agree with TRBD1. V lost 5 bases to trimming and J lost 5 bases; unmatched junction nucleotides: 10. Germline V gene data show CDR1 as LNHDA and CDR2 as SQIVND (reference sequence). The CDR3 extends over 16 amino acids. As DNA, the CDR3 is TGTGCCAGTAGTCCACGGGCTGGACAGGGAAATGAAAAACTGTTTTTT. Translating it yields CASSPRAGQGNEKLFF.

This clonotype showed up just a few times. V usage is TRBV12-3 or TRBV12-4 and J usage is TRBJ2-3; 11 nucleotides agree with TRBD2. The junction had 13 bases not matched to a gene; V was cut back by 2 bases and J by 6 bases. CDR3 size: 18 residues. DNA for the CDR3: TGTGCCAGCAGTTTAATCCCCGGGGCTAGCGGGAGGTCGGATACGCAGTATTTT. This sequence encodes CASSLIPGASGRSDTQYF.

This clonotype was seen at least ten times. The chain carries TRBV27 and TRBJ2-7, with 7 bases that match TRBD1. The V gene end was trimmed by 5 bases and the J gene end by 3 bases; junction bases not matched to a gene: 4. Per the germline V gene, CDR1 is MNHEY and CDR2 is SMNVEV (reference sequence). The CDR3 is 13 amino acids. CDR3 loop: CASSPGTVYEQYF. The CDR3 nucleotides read TGTGCCAGCAGTCCCGGGACAGTCTACGAGCAGTACTTC.

CDR3: CASSFGAGSEKLFF. The CDR3, as DNA: TGTGCCAGCAGTTTTGGGGCAGGGAGTGAAAAACTGTTTTTT. V gene TRBV27 combines with J gene TRBJ1-4; tentative D call: TRBD1 (5 bases). Germline CDR1 is MNHEY and CDR2 is SMNVEV (reference sequence). This CDR3 is built from 14 residues. The V and J ends lost 3 bases and 7 bases respectively, with 12 bases between them.

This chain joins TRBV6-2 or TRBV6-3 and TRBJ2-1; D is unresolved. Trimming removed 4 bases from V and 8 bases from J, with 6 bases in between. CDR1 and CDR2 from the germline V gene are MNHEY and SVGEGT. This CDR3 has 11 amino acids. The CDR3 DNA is TGTGCCAGCAGTTTCGGGTATGAGCAGTTCTTC. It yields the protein CASSFGYEQFF.

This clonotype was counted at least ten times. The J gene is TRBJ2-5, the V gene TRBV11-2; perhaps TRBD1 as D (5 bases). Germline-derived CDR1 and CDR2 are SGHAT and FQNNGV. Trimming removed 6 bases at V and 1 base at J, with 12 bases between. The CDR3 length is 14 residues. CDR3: CASSSTVSQETQYF. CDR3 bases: TGTGCCAGCAGTTCGACAGTAAGCCAAGAGACCCAGTACTTC.

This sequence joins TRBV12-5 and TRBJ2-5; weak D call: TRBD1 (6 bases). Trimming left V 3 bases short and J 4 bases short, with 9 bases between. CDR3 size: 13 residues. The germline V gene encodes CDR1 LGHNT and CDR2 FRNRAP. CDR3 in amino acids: CASGFTGRETQYF. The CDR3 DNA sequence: TGTGCTAGTGGTTTCACAGGGAGAGAGACCCAGTACTTC.

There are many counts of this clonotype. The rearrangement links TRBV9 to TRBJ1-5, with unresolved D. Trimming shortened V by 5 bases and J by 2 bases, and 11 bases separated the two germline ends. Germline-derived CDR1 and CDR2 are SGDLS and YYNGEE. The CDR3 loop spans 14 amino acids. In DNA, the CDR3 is TGTGCCAGCAGTCAGGACCTGGGCAATCAGCCCCAGCATTTT. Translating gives CASSQDLGNQPQHF.

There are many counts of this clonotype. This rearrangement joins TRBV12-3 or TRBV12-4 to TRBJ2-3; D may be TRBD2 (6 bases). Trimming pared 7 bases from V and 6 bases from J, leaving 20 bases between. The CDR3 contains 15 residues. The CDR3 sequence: CASNAPGGASDTQYF. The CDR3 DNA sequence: TGTGCCAGCAATGCCCCCGGAGGGGCCTCGGATACGCAGTATTTT.

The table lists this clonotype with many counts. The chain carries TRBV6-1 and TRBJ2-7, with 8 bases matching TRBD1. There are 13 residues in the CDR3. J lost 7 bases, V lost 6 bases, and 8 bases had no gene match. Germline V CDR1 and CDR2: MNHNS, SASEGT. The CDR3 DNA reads TGTGCCAGCAGGGGGACAGGTTGGGGAGAGCAGTACTTC. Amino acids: CASRGTGWGEQYF.